These 25 T cell receptor beta chains came from one sample sequenced in a study of blood T cell repertoires in COVID-19. TCRdb keeps only in-frame clones here, not all; method: immunoSEQ multiplex PCR. Of about 59,000 clones detected, around 81% appear once; the ten largest clones hold 25% to 35%. Sequencing was carried out using peripheral blood. The receptors derive from an elderly woman with active or convalescent COVID-19.

The genes are TRBV3-1 (or the pseudogene TRBV3-2) and TRBJ2-7; TRBD2 agrees at 8 bases. Per germline, CDR1 LGHDT and CDR2 YNNKEL (reference sequence). This CDR3 spans 15 amino acids. V trimming: 4 bases; J trimming: 3 bases; junction bases outside the gene matches: 8. The CDR3 reads CASSRRGGSVYEQYF. The CDR3 region has the DNA TGTGCCAGCAGCCGTCGGGGGGGATCAGTCTACGAGCAGTACTTC.

This chain uses TRBV6-5 with TRBJ1-3; D not certain. The CDR3 has 16 amino acids. Germline V gene sequence: CDR1 MNHEY, CDR2 SVGAGI. Trimming left V 0 bases short and J 0 bases short, with 9 bases between. In nucleotides, the CDR3 is TGTGCCAGCAGTTACTCGCGGTCAGTCTCTGGAAACACCATATATTTT. This translates into CASSYSRSVSGNTIYF.

This rearrangement joins TRBV5-1 to TRBJ2-7; 8 positions agree with TRBD1. Germline CDR1 SGHRS, CDR2 YFSETQ. The length of the CDR3 is 16 residues. The V and J ends lost 1 base and 7 bases, in that order; junction bases with no gene match: 13. The CDR3 nucleotides read TGCGCCAGCAGCTTGACTCAGACAGGGGCGTACGTGGAGCAGTACTTC. This translates into CASSLTQTGAYVEQYF.

This clone was observed a few times. The chain is built from TRBV4-3 and TRBJ1-6; TRBD1 aligns across 10 bases. Germline CDR1 and CDR2: LGHNA and YSLEER. V dropped 0 bases and J dropped 9; count of bases not matched to a gene: 2. The CDR3 loop spans 15 amino acids. The CDR3 here is CASSQETGGGSPLHF. The CDR3 nucleotides read TGCGCCAGCAGCCAAGAGACAGGGGGCGGTTCACCCCTCCACTTT.

V is TRBV9 and J is TRBJ2-3, with a tentative D call TRBD1 (5 bases). This CDR3 comprises 15 residues. Germline CDR1 reads SGDLS; CDR2 reads YYNGEE. V lost 1 base, J lost 0 bases, and 9 bases lay in between. DNA for the CDR3: TGTGCCAGCAGCGTAACAGGCGCTAGCACAGATACGCAGTATTTT. Its protein is CASSVTGASTDTQYF.

This clone was seen a single time. The chain has TRBV19 and TRBJ2-1, with 14 bases fitting TRBD2. From germline, CDR1 is LNHDA and CDR2 SQIVND (reference sequence). The CDR3 covers 15 residues. J was trimmed by 7 bases and V by 5 bases; bases with no gene match: 4. This CDR3 is CASSLGLAGVNEQFF. For the CDR3, the DNA is TGTGCCAGTAGTTTGGGACTAGCGGGGGTTAATGAGCAGTTCTTC.

The rearrangement joins TRBV5-8 to TRBJ1-6; TRBD1 aligns across 8 bases. The CDR3 runs to 15 residues. V shed 6 bases and J 8 bases; nucleotides not matched to a gene: 10. The germline gives CDR1 SGHTS, CDR2 YDEGEE. The chain's CDR3 is CASNPGQGLYSPLHF. The CDR3 DNA sequence: TGTGCCAGCAACCCCGGACAGGGACTATATTCACCCCTCCACTTT. The full variable domain, rest sourced from reference TRBV5-8 and TRBJ1-6, is EAGVTQSPTHLIKTRGQQATLRCSPISGHTSVYWYQQALGLGLQFLLWYDEGEERNRGNFPPRFSGRQFPNYSSELNVNALELEDSALYLCASNPGQGLYSPLHFGNGTRLTVT.

This sequence joins TRBV10-2 and TRBJ2-1, with D hard to call. Germline loops: CDR1 WSHSY, CDR2 SAAADI. CDR3 length equals 12 residues. Trimming left V 10 bases short and J 10 bases short, with 17 bases between. The CDR3 DNA follows: TGCGCCATCCTAAACGAGCGTGGCGAGCAGTTCTTC. As protein: CAILNERGEQFF.

The gene calls are TRBV5-5 and TRBJ1-1; 7 positions agree with TRBD1. Looked up from germline, CDR1 is SGHKS and CDR2 is YYEKEE (reference sequence). This CDR3 spans 15 amino acids. V lost 4 bases to trimming and J lost 4 bases; unmatched junction nucleotides: 10. For the CDR3, the DNA is TGTGCCAGCAGCACGATACAGGGGTTACGCACTGAAGCTTTCTTT. It yields the protein CASSTIQGLRTEAFF.

The gene calls are TRBV11-3 and TRBJ2-7, with TRBD1 matching 8 bases. The CDR3 is 14 amino acids. Germline V gives CDR1 SGHNT, CDR2 YENEEA. The V gene end was trimmed by 3 bases and the J gene end by 2 bases; junction bases not matched to a gene: 3. CDR3 region: CASSLGTGTYEQYF. Written as DNA, the CDR3 is TGTGCCAGCAGCTTGGGGACAGGCACCTACGAGCAGTACTTC.

The chain links TRBV12-5 to TRBJ1-4; D is possibly TRBD1 (6 bases). V dropped 6 bases and J dropped 6 bases, with 17 bases sitting between them. Germline values: CDR1 LGHNT, CDR2 FRNRAP. The CDR3 runs to 15 residues. CDR3 in DNA: TGTGCTAGTGGGGACCGGGGACACTTGGATGAAAAACTGTTTTTT. The encoded protein is CASGDRGHLDEKLFF.

The chain is built from TRBV28 and TRBJ1-3, with D uncertain. Germline values: CDR1 MDHEN, CDR2 SYDVKM. CDR3 length: 15 amino acids. V shed 2 bases and J shed 1 base, with 9 bases lying between them. As DNA, the CDR3 is TGTGCCAGCAGTTTAAGCGGCAGGTCTGGAAACACCATATATTTT. Its protein product is CASSLSGRSGNTIYF. The entire variable domain, with the rest obtained from reference TRBV28 and TRBJ1-3, is as follows: DVKVTQSSRYLVKRTGEKVFLECVQDMDHENMFWYRQDPGLGLRLIYFSYDVKMKEKGDIPEGYSVSREKKERFSLILESASTNQTSMYLCASSLSGRSGNTIYFGEGSWLTVV.

The rearrangement joins TRBV28 to TRBJ1-3, with D perhaps TRBD1 (6 bases). Germline CDR1 and CDR2: MDHEN and SYDVKM. The CDR3 consists of 18 residues. Trimming pared 2 bases from V and 4 bases from J, leaving 21 bases between. The CDR3 protein is CASSLDIIQGTTGNTIYF. The CDR3 DNA reads as TGTGCCAGCAGTTTAGATATAATACAGGGCACCACGGGAAACACCATATATTTT.

The chain uses TRBV19 and TRBJ2-3; 11 bases map to TRBD1. The CDR3 has 14 amino acids. The germline gives CDR1 LNHDA, CDR2 SQIVND (reference sequence). With 6 bases clipped from V and 4 bases from J, the junction kept 3 bases outside the gene matches. CDR3: CASRDRGRADTQYF. The CDR3 bases are TGTGCCAGTAGGGACAGGGGGCGCGCAGATACGCAGTATTTT.

The chain joins TRBV9 to TRBJ2-7, with TRBD2 as a possible D gene (5 bases). Trimming stripped 0 bases from V and 6 bases from J, with 25 bases between. The CDR3 loop spans 18 amino acids. Germline V lookup: CDR1 SGDLS, CDR2 YYNGEE. CDR3 region: CASSVAPSRGLSNCEQYF. CDR3 DNA sequence: TGTGCCAGCAGCGTAGCTCCATCCCGGGGTCTGAGTAATTGCGAGCAGTACTTC.

This clone was observed a single time. The chain links TRBV2 to TRBJ2-2, with TRBD2 as a possible D gene (5 bases). The CDR3 contains 13 residues. V shed 8 bases and J shed 2 bases, with 9 bases lying between them. Germline lookup yields CDR1 SNHLY and CDR2 FYNNEI. Here the CDR3 DNA reads TGTGCCAGCGGCAGCGGTAACACCGGGGAGCTGTTTTTT. This sequence encodes CASGSGNTGELFF.

This chain uses TRBV7-9 with TRBJ2-3, with D tentatively TRBD1 (5 bases). Germline CDR1 and CDR2: SEHNR and FQNEAQ (reference sequence). There are 17 residues in the CDR3. V was cut by 0 bases and J by 2 bases, with 15 bases left in between. DNA of the CDR3: TGTGCCAGCAGCTTAGCTTTCGACAGCGCTTACACAGATACGCAGTATTTT. It encodes CASSLAFDSAYTDTQYF.

The chain uses TRBV7-2 and TRBJ2-1; 10 bases are a match to TRBD2. The CDR3 runs 15 residues. Germline CDR1 is SGHTA and CDR2 is FQGNSA. J lost 5 bases, V lost 3 bases, and 4 bases had no gene match. CDR3 loop: CASSLVAGGNNEQFF. CDR3 in DNA: TGTGCCAGCAGCTTGGTAGCGGGGGGCAACAATGAGCAGTTCTTC. The full variable domain, in which reference TRBV7-2 and TRBJ2-1 provide the parts outside the CDR3, is GAGVSQSPSNKVTEKGKDVELRCDPISGHTALYWYRQSLGQGLEFLIYFQGNSAPDKSGLPSDRFSAERTGGSVSTLTIQRTQQEDSAVYLCASSLVAGGNNEQFFGPGTRLTVL.

The CDR3 region is CASSLGPGEGGEQYF. The CDR3 bases are TGCGCCAGCAGCTTGGGCCCCGGGGAGGGGGGCGAGCAGTACTTC. The chain employs TRBV5-1 and TRBJ2-7; D is perhaps TRBD2 (7 bases). Germline-derived CDR1 and CDR2 are SGHRS and YFSETQ. This CDR3 spans 15 amino acids. Trimming left V 0 bases short and J 6 bases short, with 16 bases between.

The chain recombines TRBV6-5 with TRBJ2-6, with D tentatively TRBD1 (6 bases). The germline V gene has CDR1 MNHEY and CDR2 SVGAGI. The CDR3 covers 15 residues. Trimming removed 6 bases at V and 0 bases at J, with 9 bases between. The CDR3 region has the DNA TGTGCCAGCAGGACACAGGGCTCTGGGGCCAACGTCCTGACTTTC. Translating gives CASRTQGSGANVLTF.

The chain joins TRBV5-1 to TRBJ1-1; perhaps TRBD1 as D (6 bases). V lost 1 base to trimming and J lost 5 bases, with 15 bases between them. CDR3 length: 15 residues. The V gene's germline CDR1 is SGHRS and CDR2 YFSETQ. CDR3 residues: CASSLTSGQGTEAFF. The CDR3 DNA reads TGCGCCAGCAGCTTGACGTCAGGGCAGGGGACTGAAGCTTTCTTT.

This rearrangement joins TRBV2 to TRBJ2-5; D might be TRBD2 (7 bases). The germline gives CDR1 SNHLY, CDR2 FYNNEI. Trimming took 4 bases from V and 7 from J, leaving 19 bases between them. The CDR3 is 15 residues long. CDR3 residues: CASSGGRGGPGTQYF. The CDR3 DNA follows: TGTGCCAGCAGTGGAGGAAGGGGGGGCCCCGGGACCCAGTACTTC.

The chain carries TRBV5-1 and TRBJ2-7; TRBD1 matches at 7 bases. There are 15 residues in the CDR3. The junction had 4 bases not matched to a gene; V was cut back by 0 bases and J by 1 base. The germline V gene has CDR1 SGHRS and CDR2 YFSETQ. This chain's CDR3 is CASSLAARGSYEQYF. The CDR3 coding sequence is TGCGCCAGCAGCTTGGCCGCCAGGGGGTCCTACGAGCAGTACTTC. The full variable domain, rest sourced from reference TRBV5-1 and TRBJ2-7, is KAGVTQTPRYLIKTRGQQVTLSCSPISGHRSVSWYQQTPGQGLQFLFEYFSETQRNKGNFPGRFSGRQFSNSRSEMNVSTLELGDSALYLCASSLAARGSYEQYFGPGTRLTVT.

The V call is TRBV9, the J call TRBJ1-1; D possibly corresponds to TRBD1 (5 bases). Per germline, CDR1 SGDLS and CDR2 YYNGEE. CDR3 length: 15 residues. Trimming took off 4 bases at V and 0 bases at J, with 13 bases between the two ends. The CDR3 DNA reads as TGTGCCAGCAGCACCCAGAACAGGATGAACACTGAAGCTTTCTTT. It specifies CASSTQNRMNTEAFF.

The J gene is TRBJ2-1, the V gene TRBV28, with D possibly being TRBD1 (7 bases). CDR1 is MDHEN and CDR2 is SYDVKM in the germline V gene. Between the trimmed V and J ends, which lost 5 bases and 12 bases, there was a span of 17 bases. The CDR3 has 13 amino acids. CDR3: CASSPGQGGRQFF. The CDR3, as DNA: TGTGCCAGCAGTCCCGGCCAGGGGGGCCGGCAGTTCTTC.